Detailed here is one T cell receptor beta chain. The antigen is unknown. This record comes from a study of identifying expanded T cells in peripheral blood. Study results and caveats: Clone count variance between roughly 2-week samples rose with total template count. Differentially abundant clones: roughly 1.2 between replicates, 16.4 at around 14 days, around 20 at four.

Clones were sequenced by immunoSEQ multiplex PCR, and TCRdb holds only the in-frame ones, with some missing. This sample has 100,000 to 150,000 clones; around four fifths occur once, and the top ten carry 3.3%. During the collection period, no donor immune events like infections were recorded. This TCR derives from a person aged 18 to 75 in good health. Source material: blood.

The CDR3 reads CAVGQGALVGETQYF. CDR3 DNA: TGTGCCGTGGGACAGGGGGCTCTTGTGGGAGAGACCCAGTACTTC. The chain combines TRBV6-1 with TRBJ2-5, with TRBD1 identical over 12 bases. The CDR3 spans 15 residues. V lost 11 bases to trimming and J lost 4 bases; unmatched junction nucleotides: 11. Germline loops: CDR1 MNHNS, CDR2 SASEGT.